The present entry profiles one T cell receptor (beta chain) with its context. Antigen specificity is unknown. Primers included in the PCR were 60 Vbeta and 13 Jbeta primers. Generated by immunoSEQ multiplex PCR, the TCRdb table keeps only in-frame clones and is missing some. Of more than 95,000 clones listed, 64% are singletons. This record comes from a study of cytomegalovirus exposure and HLA in healthy donors. About the research overall: Out of 398 genotyped donors, about 80% belonged to the Caucasian-associated ancestry cluster.

With V trimmed by 6 bases and J by 2 bases, 2 bases remained unmatched. Germline CDR1 and CDR2: MDHEN and SYDVKM. This CDR3 has 13 amino acids. The study's findings and limits: In a later analysis, most CMV-associated TCR beta chains appeared HLA-restricted. In vitro assays verified that three CMV-associated chains recognized CMV antigens specifically.

The sample comprised PBMCs. The chain is built from TRBV28 and TRBJ1-2, with TRBD1 identical over 8 bases. The TCR was taken from a man aged 55 to 70 in good health and CMV-seronegative. This chain's CDR3 is CASSRTGNYGYTF. The CDR3 region has the DNA TGTGCCAGCAGCCGGACAGGGAACTATGGCTACACCTTC.